This T cell receptor beta chain was profiled in a study of shared clonotypes between healthy human individuals. V was clipped by 4 bases and J by 3 bases, with 3 bases between them. The CDR3 consists of 12 residues. CDR1 and CDR2 (germline): SSHAT, FNYEAQ (reference sequence). Clones were sequenced by immunoSEQ multiplex PCR, and TCRdb holds only the in-frame ones, with some missing. The table records more than 400,000 clones, approximately 84% of them present only once. The sequence was obtained from a woman aged 40-49 years in good health. Some clones in this sample may be carry-over from other donors' samples. What was sequenced was PBMCs. This chain joins TRBV7-7 and TRBJ2-2; D gene unclear. CDR3 loop: CASSYDTGELFF. The CDR3 DNA reads TGTGCCAGCAGCTACGACACCGGGGAGCTGTTTTTT.